Listed below are T cell receptor beta chains from one sample, sequenced in a study of T cell repertoires in cytomegalovirus infection. These TCRs' antigens remain unknown. Each CDR3 protein gets one entry after TCRdb re-called the reads with MiXCR. The sample carries about 130,000 distinct CDR3 sequences, more than 20% recorded once. The source material was PBMCs, sequenced either directly or after in vitro stimulation (not recorded which). These receptors were obtained from a human donor in good health (CMV status not recorded). Some clones in this sample may be carry-over from other donors' samples. The CDR3 runs from the conserved cysteine through the conserved F or W. D genes are given only for firm matches. Size values are once, few and many counts, or a class for expanded clones, and some rows have none.

>-|-|TRBV11-1|TRBJ2-2|15
TGTGCCAGCAGCTTGGCCCGCGAGAACACCGGGGAGCTGTTTTTT
CASSLARENTGELFF
>TRBD1|-|TRBV29-1|TRBJ2-7|14
TGCAGCGTTTGGGGGACAGGGGGGACCTACGAGCAGTACTTC
CSVWGTGGTYEQYF
>-|-|TRBV30|TRBJ1-1|12
TGTGCCGGGAAGACAGGGAACACTGAAGCTTTCTTT
CAGKTGNTEAFF
>TRBD2|-|TRBV18|TRBJ2-3|19
TGTGCCAGCTCACCTAACAGGCCTAGCGGGAGGTACAGCACAGATACGCAGTATTTT
CASSPNRPSGRYSTDTQYF
>TRBD2|-|TRBV10-3|TRBJ2-3|17
TGTGCCATCAGTGCCCCGGGACTAGCGGGAGTGCCAGATACGCAGTATTTT
CAISAPGLAGVPDTQYF
>TRBD1|-|TRBV28|TRBJ2-7|14
TGTGCCAGCAGCCTAGGACAGGCTCCCATCGAGCAGTACTTC
CASSLGQAPIEQYF
>-|few|TRBV7-4|TRBJ1-2|11
TGTGCCAGCGCTGGCGGTTATGGCTACACCTTC
CASAGGYGYTF
>TRBD1|-|TRBV4-3|TRBJ1-2|15
TGCGCCAGCAGCCAAGATCGGCAGGGGGCGGATGGCTACACCTTC
CASSQDRQGADGYTF
>-|few|TRBV28|TRBJ2-1|13
TGTGCCAGCAGTTTCATCCGGAGCAATGAGCAGTTCTTC
CASSFIRSNEQFF
>-|many|TRBV12-3/TRBV12-4|TRBJ2-5|17
TGTGCCAGCAGTTTAGCAGGGGCAGGGGTAGATCAAGAGACCCAGTACTTC
CASSLAGAGVDQETQYF
>-|many|TRBV11-2|TRBJ1-1|13
TGTGCCAGCAGCACGCGCCTGAACACTGAAGCTTTCTTT
CASSTRLNTEAFF
>-|few|TRBV14|TRBJ2-3|13
TGTGCCAGCAGCCAAGATTTTGCGAAGGCGCAGTATTTT
CASSQDFAKAQYF
>-|few|TRBV12-3/TRBV12-4|TRBJ1-1|13
TGTGCCAGCAGTTTAGCCATCTCTGCTGAAGCTTTCTTT
CASSLAISAEAFF
>TRBD2|few|TRBV7-2|TRBJ2-1|15
TGTGCCAGCAGCTTATCTAGCGGGAGCTGGAATGAGCAGTTCTTC
CASSLSSGSWNEQFF
>-|few|TRBV19|TRBJ1-5|13
TGTGCCAGTAGTAGCCTTTTTGGCCAGCCCCAGCATTTT
CASSSLFGQPQHF
>-|-|TRBV7-2|TRBJ1-2|12
TGTGCCAGCAGCTTGGGGTCCGATGGCTACACCTTC
CASSLGSDGYTF
>-|-|TRBV11-2|TRBJ2-1|14
TGTGCCAGCACTGCCGGCTACTCCTACAATGAGCAGTTCTTC
CASTAGYSYNEQFF
>-|many|TRBV12-3/TRBV12-4|TRBJ1-2|17
TGTGCCAGCAGTCCGATCTTCTTCCTTGGATCTAACTATGGCTACACCTTC
CASSPIFFLGSNYGYTF
>-|few|TRBV11-1|TRBJ1-1|13
TGTGCCAGCAGCTTGGGACTGATGGGTGAAGCTTTCTTT
CASSLGLMGEAFF
>TRBD1|few|TRBV5-5|TRBJ1-1|16
TGTGCCAGCAGCCGGGGACAGGTGGGGATGAACACTGAAGCTTTCTTT
CASSRGQVGMNTEAFF
>-|many|TRBV7-2|TRBJ2-3|15
TGTGCCAGCAGCTCACAGGGAGCCAGAGCAGATACGCAGTATTTT
CASSSQGARADTQYF
>TRBD2|few|TRBV7-2|TRBJ2-3|19
TGTGCCAGCAGCTTAAGAGGTTCCGGACTAGCGGAACGCACAGATACGCAGTATTTT
CASSLRGSGLAERTDTQYF
>TRBD1|many|TRBV7-2|TRBJ2-7|14
TGTGCCAGCAGCGGGGGGACAGGTAACTACGAGCAGTACTTC
CASSGGTGNYEQYF
>TRBD2|once|TRBV5-1|TRBJ2-3|14
TGCGCCAGCAGCTTGAGCGGGAGAGTAGATACGCAGTATTTT
CASSLSGRVDTQYF
>-|-|TRBV7-2|TRBJ1-1|15
TGTGCCAGCAGCTTAGTCCCCGATGGGAAGACTGAAGCTTTCTTT
CASSLVPDGKTEAFF
>-|many|TRBV27|TRBJ1-5|14
TGTGCCAGCAGTTTACGGGCAGACAATCAGCCCCAGCATTTT
CASSLRADNQPQHF
>-|few|TRBV12-3/TRBV12-4|TRBJ2-4|13
TGTGCCAGCACAGCCGGGCCCAAAAACATTCAGTACTTC
CASTAGPKNIQYF
>TRBD2|few|TRBV7-3|TRBJ2-1|15
TGTGCCAGCAGCTCCGCGACTAGCGGGAGTAGTGAGCAGTTCTTC
CASSSATSGSSEQFF
>-|few|TRBV12-3/TRBV12-4|TRBJ1-1|14
TGTGCCAGTCAAGTAGGCGGATCGAACACTGAAGCTTTCTTT
CASQVGGSNTEAFF
>-|few|TRBV2|TRBJ2-3|16
TGTGCCAGCAGCGCCGCCGGGAGCATCACCCTCGATACGCAGTATTTT
CASSAAGSITLDTQYF
>TRBD2|many|TRBV4-1|TRBJ2-3|16
TGCGCCAGCAGCCAAGTGACTAGCGGCATCATACATACGCAGTATTTT
CASSQVTSGIIHTQYF
>-|many|TRBV7-9|TRBJ2-3|13
TGTGCCAGCAGCCCCCGGTGGAGGGAACGGCAGTATTTT
CASSPRWRERQYF
>TRBD2|-|TRBV20-1|TRBJ2-7|14
TGCAGTGCTCCGATTCCCGGGACTAGTTTCGAGCAGTACTTC
CSAPIPGTSFEQYF